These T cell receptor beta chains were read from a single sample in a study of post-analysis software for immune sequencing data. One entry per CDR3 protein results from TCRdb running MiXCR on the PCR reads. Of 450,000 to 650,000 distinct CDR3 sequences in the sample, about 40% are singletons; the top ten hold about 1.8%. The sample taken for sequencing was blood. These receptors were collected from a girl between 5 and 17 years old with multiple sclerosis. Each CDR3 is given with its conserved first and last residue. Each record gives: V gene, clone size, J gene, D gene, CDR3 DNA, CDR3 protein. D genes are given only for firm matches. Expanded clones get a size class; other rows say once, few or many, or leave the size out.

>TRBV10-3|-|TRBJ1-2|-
TGTGCCATCAGTGACGCCGGGATCTTGGACTATGGCTACACCTTC
CAISDAGILDYGYTF
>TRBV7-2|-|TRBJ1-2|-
TGTGCCAGCAGCTTAATGGGAGGAGACTATGGCTACACCTTC
CASSLMGGDYGYTF
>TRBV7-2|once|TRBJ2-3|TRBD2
TGTGCCAGCAGCTGGACTAGCGCCCGAGATACGCAGTATTTT
CASSWTSARDTQYF
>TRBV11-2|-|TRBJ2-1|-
TGTGCCAGCAGCGCCCAGGGGGGACAGTACAATGAGCAGTTCTTC
CASSAQGGQYNEQFF
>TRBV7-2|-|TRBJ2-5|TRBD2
TGTGCCAGCAGCTTTGAGAGACTAGCGGGACGAGAGACCCAGTACTTC
CASSFERLAGRETQYF
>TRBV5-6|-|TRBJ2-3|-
TGTGCCAGCAGCCTGTGGGGGTACACAGATACGCAGTATTTT
CASSLWGYTDTQYF
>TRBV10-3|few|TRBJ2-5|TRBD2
TGTGCCATCAGCCCAGCGGGAGGGGCGTTACAAGAGACCCAGTACTTC
CAISPAGGALQETQYF
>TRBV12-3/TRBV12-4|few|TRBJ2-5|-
TGTGCCAGCACTCAGCAAGCGGGTGAGACCCAGTACTTC
CASTQQAGETQYF
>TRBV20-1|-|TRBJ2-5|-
TGCAGTGCTAGAGATAGGGTGAGGGGAGAGACCCAGTACTTC
CSARDRVRGETQYF
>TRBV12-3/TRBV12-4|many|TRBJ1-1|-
TGTGCCAGCAGTTTCAGGGCTGGGTCAAACACTGAAGCTTTCTTT
CASSFRAGSNTEAFF
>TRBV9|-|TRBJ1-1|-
TGTGCCAGCAGCGTATCCCTCCGGGGCACTGAAGCTTTCTTT
CASSVSLRGTEAFF
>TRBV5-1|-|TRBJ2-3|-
TGCGCCAGCAGCTTGGGTAAAGAGGATACGCAGTATTTT
CASSLGKEDTQYF
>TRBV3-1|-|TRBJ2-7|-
TGTGCCAGCGGTTGGGGGTACGAGCAGTACTTC
CASGWGYEQYF
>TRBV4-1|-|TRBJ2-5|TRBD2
TGCGCCAGCAGCCAAGTCCTAGCGGGGGCCCAAGAGACCCAGTACTTC
CASSQVLAGAQETQYF
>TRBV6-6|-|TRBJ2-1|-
TGTGCCAGCACCCACTTAAATTACCGCGTCTCCTACAATGAGCAGTTCTTC
CASTHLNYRVSYNEQFF
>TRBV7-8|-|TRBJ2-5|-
TGTGCCAGCAGCTTATATAATAACCCAGGCCAAGAGACCCAGTACTTC
CASSLYNNPGQETQYF
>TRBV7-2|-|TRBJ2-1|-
TGTGCCAGCAGCTTGCAGGGGGGAAACAATGAGCAGTTCTTC
CASSLQGGNNEQFF
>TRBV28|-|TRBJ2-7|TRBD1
TGTGCCATTGGGGCCAGGGACAGCTACGAGCAGTACTTC
CAIGARDSYEQYF
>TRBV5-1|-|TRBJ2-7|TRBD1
TGCGCCAGCAGCATTGGGACCACAGGGGACGAGCAGTACTTC
CASSIGTTGDEQYF
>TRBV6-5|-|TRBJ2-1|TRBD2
TGTGCCAGCAGTTACGCGGCTAGCGGGCGCAATGAGCAGTTCTTC
CASSYAASGRNEQFF
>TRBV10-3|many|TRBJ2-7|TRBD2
TGTGCCAGCGGACTAGCGGGGAGCTACGAGCAGTACTTC
CASGLAGSYEQYF
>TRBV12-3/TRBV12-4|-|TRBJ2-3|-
TGTGCCAGCGGGCAGAACACAGATACGCAGTATTTT
CASGQNTDTQYF
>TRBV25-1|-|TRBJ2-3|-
TGTGCCAGCAGTGAACCCGGCGGGGATACGCAGTATTTT
CASSEPGGDTQYF
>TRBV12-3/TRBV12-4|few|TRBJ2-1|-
TGTGCCAGCAGTAACGCACCAGTGCAGTTCTTC
CASSNAPVQFF
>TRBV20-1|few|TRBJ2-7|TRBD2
TGCAGTGCTCCAGATTTGACTAGCGGGAGCTACGAGCAGTACTTC
CSAPDLTSGSYEQYF
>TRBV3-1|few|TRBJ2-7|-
TGTGCCAGCAGCCAAGCGGGACAAAATTACGAGCAGTACTTC
CASSQAGQNYEQYF
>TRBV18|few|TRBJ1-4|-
TGTGCCAGCTCATCTACTCCAGCAACTAATGAAAAACTGTTTTTT
CASSSTPATNEKLFF
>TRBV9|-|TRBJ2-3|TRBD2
TGTGCCAGCAGCGTAGCTTTCGGGAGGGCCGACACAGATACGCAGTATTTT
CASSVAFGRADTDTQYF
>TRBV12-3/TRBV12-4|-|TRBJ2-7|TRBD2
TGTGCCAGCAGTCCCACCGGGACTAGCGGGCGCTACGAGCAGTACTTC
CASSPTGTSGRYEQYF
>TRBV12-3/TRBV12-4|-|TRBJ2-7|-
TGTGCCAGCAGTTTAATGGGACCATTCTACGAGCAGTACTTC
CASSLMGPFYEQYF
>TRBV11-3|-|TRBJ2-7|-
TGTGCCAGCAGCTTATTCGTGGGCAGGGGAAGCTACGAGCAGTACTTC
CASSLFVGRGSYEQYF
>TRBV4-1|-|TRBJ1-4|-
TGCGCCAGCGGCCACGAGGGGGAAAAACTGTTTTTT
CASGHEGEKLFF
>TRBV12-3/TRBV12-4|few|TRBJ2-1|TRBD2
TGTGCCAGCAGTCTCACTAGCGGGAGACTACATGAGCAGTTCTTC
CASSLTSGRLHEQFF
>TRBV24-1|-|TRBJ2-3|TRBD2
TGTGCCACCGGGGCGCGTGTAGCGGGACGCACAGATACGCAGTATTTT
CATGARVAGRTDTQYF
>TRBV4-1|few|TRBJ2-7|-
TGCGCCAGCAGCCATACTGGGACTTCCAGCTCCTACGAGCAGTACTTC
CASSHTGTSSSYEQYF
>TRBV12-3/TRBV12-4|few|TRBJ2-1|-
TGTGCCAGCAGCAGTGGGATAAGGAGTGAGCAGTTCTTC
CASSSGIRSEQFF
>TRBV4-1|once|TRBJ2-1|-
TGCGCCAGCAGCCAAGAGGCGGATAGCGGCTACAATGAGCAGTTCTTC
CASSQEADSGYNEQFF
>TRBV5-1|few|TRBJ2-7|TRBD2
TGCGCCAGCTCTCCCGGAGGAGTAGTAGCGGGTCTGCAGTACTTC
CASSPGGVVAGLQYF
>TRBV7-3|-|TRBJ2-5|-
TGTGCCAGCAGCTTAAGGGGGGCTGGAGAGACCCAGTACTTC
CASSLRGAGETQYF
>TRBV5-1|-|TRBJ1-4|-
TGCGCCAGCAGTTTGATGGGGGATGAAAAACTGTTTTTT
CASSLMGDEKLFF
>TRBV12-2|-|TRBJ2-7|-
TGTGCAAGTCCAGAGTCCTACGAGCAGTACTTC
CASPESYEQYF
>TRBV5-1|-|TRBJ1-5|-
TGCGCCAGCAGCCCCAAGGACCGCAATCAGCCCCAGCATTTT
CASSPKDRNQPQHF
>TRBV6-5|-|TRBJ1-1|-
TGTGCCAGCAGTGCACCTGGCACTGAAGCTTTCTTT
CASSAPGTEAFF
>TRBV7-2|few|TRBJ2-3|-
TGTGCCAGCAGACAAGGTGGGAGGTTGGGGGCAGATACGCAGTATTTT
CASRQGGRLGADTQYF
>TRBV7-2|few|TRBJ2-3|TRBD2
TGTGCCAGCAGCCTGACTAGCGGGAAGGGCACAGATACGCAGTATTTT
CASSLTSGKGTDTQYF
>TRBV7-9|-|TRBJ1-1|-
TGTGCCAGCAGCTTAGAGGGAGGGTATACTGAAGCTTTCTTT
CASSLEGGYTEAFF
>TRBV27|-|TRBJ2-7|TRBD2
TGTGCCAGCAGGTGGACTAGCGGGAACTACGAGCAGTACTTC
CASRWTSGNYEQYF